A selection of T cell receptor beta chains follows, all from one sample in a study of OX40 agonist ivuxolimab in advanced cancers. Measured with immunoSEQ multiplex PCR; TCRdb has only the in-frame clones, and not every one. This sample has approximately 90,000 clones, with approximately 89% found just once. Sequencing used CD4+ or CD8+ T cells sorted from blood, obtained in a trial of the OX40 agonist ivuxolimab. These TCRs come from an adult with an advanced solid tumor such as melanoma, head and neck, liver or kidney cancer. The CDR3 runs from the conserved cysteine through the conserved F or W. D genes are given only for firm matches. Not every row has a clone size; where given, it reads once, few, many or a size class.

CDR3: CASSAGMGHSYEQYF; DNA: TGTGCCAGCAGCGCCGGGATGGGACACTCCTACGAGCAGTACTTC; V: TRBV11-1; D: NA; size: NA; J: TRBJ2-7
CDR3: CASSHFGTDIQEQYF; DNA: TGTGCCAGCAGCCATTTCGGGACAGATATACAAGAGCAGTACTTC; V: TRBV4-2; D: TRBD1; size: NA; J: TRBJ2-7
CDR3: CASTPGSLNSPLHF; DNA: TGTGCCAGCACGCCGGGCAGTCTTAATTCACCCCTCCACTTT; V: TRBV7-3; D: NA; size: NA; J: TRBJ1-6
CDR3: CASSYGQDGYGYTF; DNA: TGTGCCAGCAGTTACGGACAGGACGGCTATGGCTACACCTTC; V: TRBV6-5; D: TRBD1; size: NA; J: TRBJ1-2
CDR3: CASSLGGRVYGYTF; DNA: TGTGCCAGCAGTCTCGGGGGGCGCGTCTATGGCTACACCTTC; V: TRBV14; D: NA; size: few; J: TRBJ1-2
CDR3: CASRSYNEQFF; DNA: TGTGCCAGCAGGTCCTACAATGAGCAGTTCTTC; V: TRBV27; D: NA; size: NA; J: TRBJ2-1
CDR3: CASSSDRVAQFF; DNA: TGCGCCAGCAGCTCCGACAGGGTAGCGCAGTTCTTC; V: TRBV5-1; D: TRBD1; size: NA; J: TRBJ2-1
CDR3: CASSLALIGTNTEAFF; DNA: TGTGCCAGCAGCTTAGCGCTAATCGGGACTAACACTGAAGCTTTCTTT; V: TRBV7-2; D: NA; size: NA; J: TRBJ1-1
CDR3: CASSLPGTGNVGYTF; DNA: TGTGCCAGCAGCTTGCCCGGGACAGGGAACGTTGGCTACACCTTC; V: TRBV11-2; D: TRBD1; size: NA; J: TRBJ1-2
CDR3: CASSRLGETNTGELFF; DNA: TGTGCCAGCAGCCGGCTGGGGGAAACGAACACCGGGGAGCTGTTTTTT; V: TRBV7-6; D: NA; size: NA; J: TRBJ2-2
CDR3: CAWSVSRAQGSFF; DNA: TGTGCCTGGAGTGTATCCCGCGCCCAGGGATCTTTCTTT; V: TRBV30; D: NA; size: NA; J: TRBJ1-1
CDR3: CASSERGPGDGYTF; DNA: TGTGCCAGCAGTGAAAGGGGTCCGGGGGATGGCTACACCTTC; V: TRBV2; D: NA; size: NA; J: TRBJ1-2
CDR3: CAWSVIGGPRETQYF; DNA: TGTGCCTGGAGTGTTATCGGGGGGCCTCGAGAGACCCAGTACTTC; V: TRBV30; D: NA; size: once; J: TRBJ2-5
CDR3: CASSLPPQGGQPQHF; DNA: TGTGCCAGCAGCTTACCCCCCCAGGGGGGACAGCCCCAGCATTTT; V: TRBV7-2; D: TRBD1; size: once; J: TRBJ1-5
CDR3: CAWSVGDRQPQHF; DNA: TGTGCCTGGAGTGTAGGGGACCGCCAGCCCCAGCATTTT; V: TRBV30; D: NA; size: NA; J: TRBJ1-5
CDR3: CASSSTPGRGSEKLFF; DNA: TGCGCCAGCAGCAGTACCCCGGGGCGGGGAAGTGAAAAACTGTTTTTT; V: TRBV4-3; D: NA; size: NA; J: TRBJ1-4
CDR3: CASSLARGSYEQYF; DNA: TGTGCCAGCAGCTTAGCGAGGGGCTCCTACGAGCAGTACTTC; V: TRBV11-1; D: NA; size: NA; J: TRBJ2-7
CDR3: CASSPDSSSSYNEQFF; DNA: TGTGCCAGCTCACCGGACAGTTCTAGCTCCTACAATGAGCAGTTCTTC; V: TRBV18; D: NA; size: NA; J: TRBJ2-1
CDR3: CASSPSQYSNQPQHF; DNA: TGTGCCAGCAGCCCCTCGCAGTATAGCAATCAGCCCCAGCATTTT; V: TRBV5-8; D: NA; size: NA; J: TRBJ1-5
CDR3: CASSSLLGARDTQYF; DNA: TGTGCCAGCAGCTCGCTTTTGGGGGCTAGGGATACGCAGTATTTT; V: TRBV7-2; D: NA; size: NA; J: TRBJ2-3
CDR3: CASSLSGAREKLFF; DNA: TGTGCCAGCAGCTTGTCCGGAGCACGGGAAAAACTGTTTTTT; V: TRBV28; D: NA; size: NA; J: TRBJ1-4
CDR3: CASNPGSETEYF; DNA: TGTGCCAGCAACCCGGGAAGCGAGACAGAGTACTTC; V: TRBV7-2; D: NA; size: NA; J: TRBJ2-7
CDR3: CASSLRDRSYEQYF; DNA: TGTGCCAGCAGCCTGAGGGACAGGTCCTACGAGCAGTACTTC; V: TRBV5-4; D: TRBD1; size: NA; J: TRBJ2-7
CDR3: CASSLVSGGETQYF; DNA: TGTGCCAGCAGCTTGGTTTCAGGGGGGGAGACCCAGTACTTC; V: TRBV5-6; D: NA; size: NA; J: TRBJ2-5
CDR3: CASSTGVDSYEQYF; DNA: TGTGCCAGTAGTACGGGGGTTGATTCCTACGAGCAGTACTTC; V: TRBV19; D: NA; size: NA; J: TRBJ2-7
CDR3: CAISDPAESSYNEQFF; DNA: TGTGCCATCAGTGACCCCGCGGAAAGCTCCTACAATGAGCAGTTCTTC; V: TRBV10-3; D: NA; size: NA; J: TRBJ2-1
CDR3: CASSLPLRRDLPSYEQYF; DNA: TGTGCCAGCAGTCTCCCCCTTCGGAGGGACCTACCGAGTTACGAGCAGTACTTC; V: TRBV28; D: NA; size: NA; J: TRBJ2-7
CDR3: CASSPRDGEAFF; DNA: TGCGCCAGCAGCCCCCGGGACGGAGAAGCTTTCTTT; V: TRBV4-1; D: NA; size: NA; J: TRBJ1-1
CDR3: CASSINHRDYQYF; DNA: TGTGCCAGTAGTATAAACCACAGGGATTATCAGTACTTC; V: TRBV19; D: NA; size: NA; J: TRBJ2-4
CDR3: CASSFDIGTAGYTF; DNA: TGTGCCAGCAGCTTCGATATTGGGACAGCCGGCTACACCTTC; V: TRBV7-9; D: TRBD1; size: NA; J: TRBJ1-2
CDR3: CASSLTDRVGHNEKLFF; DNA: TGTGCCAGCTCACTTACGGACCGGGTAGGCCATAATGAAAAACTGTTTTTT; V: TRBV18; D: NA; size: once; J: TRBJ1-4
CDR3: CASSLTKDTQYF; DNA: TGTGCCAGTAGCTTAACAAAAGATACGCAGTATTTT; V: TRBV19; D: NA; size: few; J: TRBJ2-3
CDR3: CASSSMGQGRGYTF; DNA: TGTGCCAGCAGCTCCATGGGGCAGGGGAGGGGCTACACCTTC; V: TRBV7-9; D: NA; size: once; J: TRBJ1-2
CDR3: CASSERTTNEKLFF; DNA: TGTGCCAGCAGTGAAAGGACAACTAATGAAAAACTGTTTTTT; V: TRBV2; D: NA; size: NA; J: TRBJ1-4